These 11 T cell receptor beta chains were sequenced from one sample in a study of blood T cell repertoires in COVID-19. Data came from immunoSEQ multiplex PCR; TCRdb stores just in-frame clones and leaves some out. Of 90,000 to 100,000 clones in the sample, more than 65% were seen once. Sequencing was done on a sample of peripheral blood. The source of these receptors is a woman aged 80 or over with acute or convalescent COVID-19.

The rearrangement uses TRBV2 and TRBJ1-3, with D hard to call. Per germline, CDR1 SNHLY and CDR2 FYNNEI. The length of the CDR3 is 11 residues. Trimming cost V 6 bases and J 8 bases, with 8 bases left between them. The CDR3 DNA is TGTGCCAGCAGCCCACAGCACACCATATATTTT. This encodes CASSPQHTIYF.

The rearrangement links TRBV9 to TRBJ1-1; TRBD1 matches at 7 bases. This CDR3 comprises 15 residues. V lost 4 bases and J lost 2; bases outside the gene matches: 8. Per germline, CDR1 SGDLS and CDR2 YYNGEE. CDR3 in amino acids: CASSSGGQKNTEAFF. The CDR3, as DNA: TGTGCCAGCAGCTCAGGGGGGCAGAAAAACACTGAAGCTTTCTTT.

The genes are TRBV28 and TRBJ1-2; 8 bases fit TRBD1. V lost 8 bases and J lost 8; bases outside the gene matches: 13. The CDR3 is 14 amino acids. Germline V CDR1 and CDR2: MDHEN, SYDVKM. CDR3 sequence: CASSSQGGGEGYTF. The CDR3 coding sequence is TGTGCCAGCTCATCACAGGGGGGAGGGGAAGGCTACACCTTC.

The rearrangement links TRBV28 to TRBJ2-1; TRBD2 is a possible D gene (5 bases). CDR3 length: 14 amino acids. Germline lookup yields CDR1 MDHEN and CDR2 SYDVKM. The V end was cut by 2 bases, the J end by 4 bases, with 9 bases between. The CDR3 DNA reads TGTGCCAGCAGTTTACGGGATAGATACAATGAGCAGTTCTTC. This codes for CASSLRDRYNEQFF.

The chain joins TRBV27 to TRBJ1-1; 10 bases agree with TRBD1. V was pared by 8 bases and J by 11 bases, with 11 bases of the junction left unmatched. The CDR3 has 13 residues. The germline V gene has CDR1 MNHEY and CDR2 SMNVEV (reference sequence). The chain's CDR3 is CASSTGGPGRAFF. The CDR3 DNA follows: TGTGCCAGCTCGACAGGGGGCCCGGGTAGGGCTTTCTTT.

The genes are TRBV30 and TRBJ1-1; D ambiguous. Germline CDR1 is GTSNPN and CDR2 is SVGIG (reference sequence). This CDR3 comprises 12 residues. Trimming removed 3 bases from V and 1 base from J, with 6 bases in between. The CDR3 DNA is TGTGCCTGGAGCGCACAGAACACTGAAGCTTTCTTT. Translating it yields CAWSAQNTEAFF.

This clone was seen only a few times. This chain connects TRBV30 to TRBJ2-1; tentative D call: TRBD1 (6 bases). CDR1 is GTSNPN and CDR2 is SVGIG in the germline V gene (reference sequence). The CDR3 spans 14 residues. V shed 8 bases and J shed 2 bases, with 16 bases lying between them. The CDR3 DNA reads as TGTGCCCGTAATAGGGGGAATACCTACAATGAGCAGTTCTTC. Translated: CARNRGNTYNEQFF.

The rearrangement uses TRBV5-6 and TRBJ1-1; D is perhaps TRBD1 (5 bases). The CDR3 spans 16 residues. V was cut by 6 bases and J by 0 bases, with 18 bases left in between. CDR1 is SGHDT and CDR2 is YYEEEE in the germline V gene. Here the CDR3 DNA reads TGTGCCAGCACGACATCCGGGGGGGTAATGAACACTGAAGCTTTCTTT. It yields the protein CASTTSGGVMNTEAFF.

As for this clone: No conserved phenylalanine or tryptophan is present at the end of the CDR3, so a read error is the likely explanation. The DNA is omitted, as the CDR3 cannot be located on it reliably, and the CDR3 follows TCRdb's listing. The CDR3 is CASSPGGQAPVSN. The V call is TRBV12-1, the J call TRBJ1-1; TRBD1 is taken as the D call from the table, unchecked against the DNA. TRBV12-1 has pseudogene status. The CDR3 has 13 residues if both end residues are counted.

This chain connects TRBV6-5 to TRBJ1-2, with 9 nucleotides matching TRBD1. This CDR3 comprises 14 residues. Trimming removed 4 bases from V and 6 bases from J; junction bases left unmatched: 6. Germline assignment: CDR1 MNHEY and CDR2 SVGAGI. In DNA, the CDR3 is TGTGCCAGCAGTTCTAACAGGGGGCAGGATGGCTACACCTTC. The encoded protein is CASSSNRGQDGYTF.

This clone was seen more than once but under ten times. The V and J genes are TRBV2 and TRBJ1-4; possibly TRBD1 for D (6 bases). With 1 base removed from V and 7 bases from J, the gap between germline ends came to 7 bases. In germline, CDR1 is SNHLY, CDR2 FYNNEI. CDR3 length: 13 amino acids. The CDR3: CASSEGQAEKLFF. Here the CDR3 DNA reads TGTGCCAGCAGTGAAGGACAGGCTGAAAAACTGTTTTTT.